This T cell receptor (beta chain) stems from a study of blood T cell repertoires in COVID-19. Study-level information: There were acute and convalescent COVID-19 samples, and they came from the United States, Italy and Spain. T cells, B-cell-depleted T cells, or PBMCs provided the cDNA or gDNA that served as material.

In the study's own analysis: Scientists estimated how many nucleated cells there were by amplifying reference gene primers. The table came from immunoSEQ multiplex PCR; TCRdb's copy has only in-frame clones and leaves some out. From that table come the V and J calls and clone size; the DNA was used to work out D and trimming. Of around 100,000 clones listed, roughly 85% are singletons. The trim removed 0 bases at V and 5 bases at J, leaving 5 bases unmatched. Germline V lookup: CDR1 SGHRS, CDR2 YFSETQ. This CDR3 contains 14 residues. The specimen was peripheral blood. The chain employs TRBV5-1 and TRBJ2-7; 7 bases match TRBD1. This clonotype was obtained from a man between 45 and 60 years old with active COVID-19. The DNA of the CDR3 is TGCGCCAGCAGCTTGGCCGGGCAGGGGGACGAGCAGTACTTC. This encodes CASSLAGQGDEQYF.